This entry lists 20 T cell receptor beta chains sequenced from one sample in a study of T cells in Graves' hyperthyroidism and ophthalmopathy. Researchers took RNA transcripts and amplified the TCR beta CDR3 regions from them. Primed by the HTBI set, a first-round RT-PCR was run on the TCR CDR3. One entry per CDR3 protein results from TCRdb running MiXCR on the multiplex PCR reads. This sample has some 510,000 distinct CDR3 sequences; less than 25% occur once, and the top ten carry more than 20%. The sequenced material came from blood. Source of these receptors: a man younger than 35 with Graves' hyperthyroidism.

The chain carries TRBV5-1 and TRBJ1-1, with TRBD1 as a possible D gene (6 bases). V lost 5 bases to trimming and J lost 4 bases, with 15 bases between them. Germline values: CDR1 SGHRS, CDR2 YFSETQ. The CDR3 spans 14 residues. In DNA, the CDR3 is TGCGCCAGCAGGACGACAGGTGGTAGCACTGAAGCTTTCTTT. This encodes CASRTTGGSTEAFF.

This clonotype was seen only a few times. V usage is TRBV7-9 and J usage is TRBJ2-7, with 10 bases aligning to TRBD1. The V segment lost 1 base and the J segment 5 bases; nucleotides outside the gene matches: 5. Germline V gives CDR1 SEHNR, CDR2 FQNEAQ (reference sequence). This CDR3 comprises 15 residues. The CDR3 region is CASSLGQGAFHEQYF. The CDR3 region has the DNA TGTGCCAGCAGCTTAGGACAGGGGGCCTTCCACGAGCAGTACTTC.

This clonotype was found many times. The V gene is TRBV6-1, the J gene TRBJ2-3, with no clear D. Germline V gene lookup returns CDR1 MNHNS and CDR2 SASEGT. V gave up 1 base and J gave up 2 bases, with 10 bases separating them. This CDR3 has 15 amino acids. CDR3: CASSEGPFYTDTQYF. CDR3 DNA sequence: TGTGCCAGCAGTGAAGGACCGTTTTACACAGATACGCAGTATTTT.

This clonotype was detected only a few times. The J gene is TRBJ1-1, the V gene TRBV30, with no clear D. Looked up from germline, CDR1 is GTSNPN and CDR2 is SVGIG (reference sequence). CDR3 length: 17 amino acids. The ends were cut back, 0 bases at V and 1 base at J, with 18 bases in the middle. For the CDR3, the DNA is TGTGCCTGGAGTGTTCCTTCCCAAAGTTGGGGGAACACTGAAGCTTTCTTT. It codes for CAWSVPSQSWGNTEAFF.

At least ten counts were recorded for this clonotype. The rearrangement joins TRBV6-1 to TRBJ1-6, with no clear D. The CDR3 runs to 13 residues. Trimming shortened V by 6 bases and J by 9 bases, and 12 bases separated the two germline ends. Germline-derived CDR1 and CDR2 are MNHNS and SASEGT. DNA of the CDR3: TGTGCCAGCAGAGTTGTCGAGAGTTCACCCCTCCACTTT. The encoded protein is CASRVVESSPLHF.

The chain couples TRBV20-1 to TRBJ2-7, with D unclear. Germline lookup yields CDR1 DFQATT and CDR2 SNEGSKA (reference sequence). The CDR3 sequence is 15 residues long. The ends were cut back, 0 bases at V and 1 base at J, with 13 bases in the middle. The CDR3 spells CSARDPARASYEQYF. The CDR3, as DNA: TGCAGTGCTAGAGACCCCGCCCGGGCTTCCTACGAGCAGTACTTC.

J is TRBJ1-6 and V is TRBV5-1; D unclear. The germline CDR1 and CDR2 sequences are SGHRS and YFSETQ. The CDR3 runs 14 residues. V shed 4 bases and J shed 9 bases, with 14 bases lying between them. Here the CDR3 DNA reads TGCGCCAGCAGCCCGACCCCCCGCGTTTCACCCCTCCACTTT. Translated, it gives CASSPTPRVSPLHF. Supplemented by reference TRBV5-1 and TRBJ1-6, the full variable domain reads KAGVTQTPRYLIKTRGQQVTLSCSPISGHRSVSWYQQTPGQGLQFLFEYFSETQRNKGNFPGRFSGRQFSNSRSEMNVSTLELGDSALYLCASSPTPRVSPLHFGNGTRLTVT.

This clonotype was detected only a few times. The V and J genes are TRBV7-9 and TRBJ1-2; D remains ambiguous. The CDR3 is 14 residues long. Trimming took 4 bases from V and 1 from J, leaving 10 bases between them. The germline CDR1 and CDR2 sequences are SEHNR and FQNEAQ (reference sequence). This CDR3 is CASSYQTDNYGYTF. The CDR3 DNA follows: TGTGCCAGCAGCTACCAAACAGATAACTATGGCTACACCTTC.

This clonotype was seen a handful of times. The rearrangement uses TRBV28 and TRBJ1-3; 8 bases match TRBD1. This CDR3 has 15 residues. V gave up 5 bases and J gave up 4 bases; unmatched junction bases: 7. CDR1 is MDHEN, CDR2 SYDVKM, per germline. The CDR3 coding sequence is TGTGCCAGCAGTGCCCCCGGACAGGGAGGAAACACCATATATTTT. Protein sequence: CASSAPGQGGNTIYF.

There are a few counts of this clonotype. The chain links TRBV2 to TRBJ2-7; 9 nucleotides agree with TRBD1. CDR1 and CDR2 (germline): SNHLY, FYNNEI. Losses at the gene ends were 6 bases for V and 6 bases for J; bases not matched to a gene: 3. The CDR3 runs 12 residues. The CDR3 protein is CASRDRGGEQYF. In nucleotides, the CDR3 is TGTGCCAGCAGGGACAGGGGAGGCGAGCAGTACTTC.

The V gene is TRBV20-1, the J gene TRBJ2-7; 11 bases are shared with TRBD2. The CDR3 contains 18 residues. The V gene's germline CDR1 is DFQATT and CDR2 SNEGSKA (reference sequence). With 2 bases clipped from V and 0 bases from J, the junction kept 12 bases outside the gene matches. The CDR3 spells CSARLLLAGETGSYEQYF. Here the CDR3 DNA reads TGCAGTGCTAGACTTCTACTAGCGGGAGAGACTGGCTCCTACGAGCAGTACTTC.

This clonotype occurred many times. The chain couples TRBV2 to TRBJ1-2, with 9 bases matching TRBD1. Germline V gives CDR1 SNHLY, CDR2 FYNNEI. With V trimmed by 5 bases and J by 10 bases, 8 bases remained unmatched. The CDR3 extends over 13 amino acids. The CDR3 DNA is TGTGCCAGCAGTTTGGAGGACAGGGGAATCTACACCTTC. It encodes CASSLEDRGIYTF.

This clonotype was seen a few times. The chain uses TRBV5-1 and TRBJ1-1; TRBD1 is a possible D gene (5 bases). The V and J ends lost 6 bases and 4 bases respectively, with 13 bases between them. The length of the CDR3 is 13 residues. Germline assignment: CDR1 SGHRS and CDR2 YFSETQ. The CDR3 DNA follows: TGCGCCAGCAAGGAGGTGGGGGTCACTGAAGCTTTCTTT. It specifies CASKEVGVTEAFF.

This clonotype was observed at least ten times. V usage is TRBV19 and J usage is TRBJ1-1; tentative D call: TRBD1 (6 bases). Germline V gene lookup returns CDR1 LNHDA and CDR2 SQIVND (reference sequence). Trimming took off 3 bases at V and 10 bases at J, with 18 bases between the two ends. CDR3 size: 14 residues. The CDR3 here is CASSMVGLGRGAFF. CDR3 sequence (DNA): TGTGCCAGTAGTATGGTCGGATTAGGCAGGGGAGCTTTCTTT.

This chain joins TRBV7-9 and TRBJ2-7, with a possible D match to TRBD2 (5 bases). The CDR3 spans 13 residues. Per germline, CDR1 SEHNR and CDR2 FQNEAQ (reference sequence). Deletions cut 0 bases from V and 6 bases from J, with 9 bases between. CDR3 in amino acids: CASSLAEAREQYF. Here the CDR3 DNA reads TGTGCCAGCAGCTTAGCGGAGGCCCGCGAGCAGTACTTC.

This clonotype was counted between two and nine times. The rearrangement joins TRBV29-1 to TRBJ2-4, with 7 bases matching TRBD2. With 4 bases clipped from V and 8 bases from J, the junction kept 2 bases outside the gene matches. This CDR3 contains 11 residues. Germline loops: CDR1 SQVTM, CDR2 ANQGSEA. CDR3 in DNA: TGCAGCGTTGTGGGGGGGGACATTCAGTACTTC. Residues: CSVVGGDIQYF. The full variable domain, completed using reference TRBV29-1 and TRBJ2-4, is SAVISQKPSRDICQRGTSLTIQCQVDSQVTMMFWYRQQPGQSLTLIATANQGSEATYESGFVIDKFPISRPNLTFSTLTVSNMSPEDSSIYLCSVVGGDIQYFGAGTRLSVL.

This clonotype occurred many times. The V gene is TRBV7-8, the J gene TRBJ1-1; D is ambiguous. Trimming pared 5 bases from V and 3 bases from J, leaving 10 bases between. The CDR3 spans 13 residues. Germline CDR1 and CDR2: SGHVS and FQNEAQ. CDR3 protein: CASSQRTDTEAFF. The CDR3 coding sequence is TGTGCCAGCAGCCAACGGACGGACACTGAAGCTTTCTTT.

As DNA, the CDR3 is TGTGCCAGCAGCCCGCCGGCAGGGTCGACAGGGCTCACGTATAGCAATCAGCCCCAGCATTTT. Its protein product is CASSPPAGSTGLTYSNQPQHF. The J gene is TRBJ1-5, the V gene TRBV4-2; 7 positions match TRBD1. Germline V gene sequence: CDR1 LGHNA, CDR2 YNFKEQ. CDR3 length equals 21 residues. V lost 4 bases and J lost 0; bases outside the gene matches: 21.

This clonotype was recorded many times. The chain joins TRBV6-1 to TRBJ1-1, with no clear D. CDR1 is MNHNS and CDR2 is SASEGT in the germline V gene. The V end was cut by 6 bases, the J end by 7 bases, with 18 bases between. The CDR3 totals 14 residues. The CDR3 is CASSSEPWGGEAFF. The CDR3 nucleotides are TGTGCCAGCAGCTCGGAACCATGGGGAGGTGAAGCTTTCTTT.

This clonotype has just a few counts. The chain joins TRBV28 to TRBJ1-1; D gene unclear. V dropped 3 bases and J dropped 0 bases, with 8 bases sitting between them. CDR3 length equals 14 residues. Germline CDR1 MDHEN, CDR2 SYDVKM. The CDR3 nucleotides read TGTGCCAGCAGTTTTCCCATTATGAACACTGAAGCTTTCTTT. Translating it yields CASSFPIMNTEAFF.